The present T cell receptor (beta chain) was sequenced within a study of cytomegalovirus exposure and HLA in healthy donors. Primers included in the PCR were 60 Vbeta and 13 Jbeta primers. Data came from immunoSEQ multiplex PCR; TCRdb stores just in-frame clones and leaves some out. The data show around 160,000 clones, approximately 72% seen once. Germline assignment: CDR1 MNHEY and CDR2 SVGAGI. After removal of 2 bases from V and 4 bases from J, the junction contained 3 bases not matched to a gene. The CDR3 is made up of 14 amino acids. Sequencing used PBMCs. This TCR came from a man in his fifties in good health and CMV-seronegative. The chain uses TRBV6-5 and TRBJ1-2; 8 bases match TRBD1. CDR3 in DNA: TGTGCCAGCAGTTACGGCACAGGGGGCTATGGCTACACCTTC. Amino acid sequence: CASSYGTGGYGYTF.